This paragraph covers one T cell receptor beta chain sequence. Only in-frame clones appear in the TCRdb table, and some are missing; sequencing was by immunoSEQ multiplex PCR. The sample lists about 250,000 clones, about 85% occurring once. These data come from a study of blood T cell repertoires in COVID-19. The clonotype was recovered from a human donor with COVID-19, enrolled during active disease. The donor label of this sample is uncertain. Sequenced material: peripheral blood.

The CDR3 DNA sequence: TGTGCCAGCAGCTCTACAGGGGGCGAGTACACCGGGGAGCTGTTTTTT. Its translation: CASSSTGGEYTGELFF. The J gene is TRBJ2-2, the V gene TRBV9; 9 bases align to TRBD1. CDR3 length: 16 residues. Trimming at V came to 4 bases and at J to 3 bases, leaving 7 bases not matched to a gene. Per germline, CDR1 SGDLS and CDR2 YYNGEE.